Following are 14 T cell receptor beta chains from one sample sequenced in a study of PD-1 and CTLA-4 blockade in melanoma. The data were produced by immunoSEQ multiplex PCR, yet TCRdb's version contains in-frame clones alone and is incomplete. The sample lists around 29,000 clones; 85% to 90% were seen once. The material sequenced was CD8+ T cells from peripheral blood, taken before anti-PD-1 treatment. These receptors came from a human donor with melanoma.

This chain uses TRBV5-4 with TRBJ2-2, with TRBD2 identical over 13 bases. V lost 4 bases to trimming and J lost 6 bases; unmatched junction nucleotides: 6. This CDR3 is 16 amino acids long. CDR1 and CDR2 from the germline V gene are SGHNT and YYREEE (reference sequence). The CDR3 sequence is CASSLGLAGLAGELFF. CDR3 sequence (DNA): TGTGCCAGCAGCCTGGGACTAGCGGGGCTGGCCGGGGAGCTGTTTTTT.

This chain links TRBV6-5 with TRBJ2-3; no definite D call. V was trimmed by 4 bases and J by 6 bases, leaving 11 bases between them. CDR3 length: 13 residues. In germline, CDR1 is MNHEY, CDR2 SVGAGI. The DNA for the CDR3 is TGTGCCAGCAGTTCCCGGACGGGTGATACGCAGTATTTT. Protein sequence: CASSSRTGDTQYF.

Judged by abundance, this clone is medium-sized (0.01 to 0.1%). CDR3 amino acids: CASSFIGSDTDTQYF. The CDR3 region has the DNA TGTGCCAGCAGCTTTATTGGTAGCGACACAGATACGCAGTATTTT. The chain recombines TRBV5-5 with TRBJ2-3, with D possibly matching TRBD2 (5 bases). Germline V gene lookup returns CDR1 SGHKS and CDR2 YYEKEE (reference sequence). This CDR3 is 15 amino acids long. Trimming left V 2 bases short and J 2 bases short, with 12 bases between.

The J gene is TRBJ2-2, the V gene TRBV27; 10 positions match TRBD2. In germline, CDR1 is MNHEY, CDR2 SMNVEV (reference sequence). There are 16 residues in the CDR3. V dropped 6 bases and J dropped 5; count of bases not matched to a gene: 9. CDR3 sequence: CASSWRLAGGTGELFF. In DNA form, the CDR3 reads TGTGCCAGCAGCTGGCGACTAGCGGGTGGGACCGGGGAGCTGTTTTTT.

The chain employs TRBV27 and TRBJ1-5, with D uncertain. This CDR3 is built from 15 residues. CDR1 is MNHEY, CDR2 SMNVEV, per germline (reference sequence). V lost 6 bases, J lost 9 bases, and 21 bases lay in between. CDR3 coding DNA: TGTGCCAGCAGCCCATACGGCGGAAATCTTGGGCCCCAGCATTTT. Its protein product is CASSPYGGNLGPQHF.

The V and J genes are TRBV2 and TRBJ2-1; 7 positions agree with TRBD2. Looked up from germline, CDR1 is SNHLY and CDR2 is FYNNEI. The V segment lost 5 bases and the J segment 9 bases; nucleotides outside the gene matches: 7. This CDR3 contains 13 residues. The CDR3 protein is CASSLAATGEQFF. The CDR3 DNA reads TGTGCCAGCAGTCTAGCGGCTACGGGTGAGCAGTTCTTC.

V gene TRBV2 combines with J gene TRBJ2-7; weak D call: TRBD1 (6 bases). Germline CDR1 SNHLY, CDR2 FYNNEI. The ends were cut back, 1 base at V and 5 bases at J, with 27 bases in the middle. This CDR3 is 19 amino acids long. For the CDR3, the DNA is TGTGCCAGCAGTGAAGGTTTGGGGACCCAGGGGTTAGTTTTTAACGAGCAGTACTTC. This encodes CASSEGLGTQGLVFNEQYF. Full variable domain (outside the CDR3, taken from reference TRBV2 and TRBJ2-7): EPEVTQTPSHQVTQMGQEVILRCVPISNHLYFYWYRQILGQKVEFLVSFYNNEISEKSEIFDDQFSVERPDGSNFTLKIRSTKLEDSAMYFCASSEGLGTQGLVFNEQYFGPGTRLTVT.

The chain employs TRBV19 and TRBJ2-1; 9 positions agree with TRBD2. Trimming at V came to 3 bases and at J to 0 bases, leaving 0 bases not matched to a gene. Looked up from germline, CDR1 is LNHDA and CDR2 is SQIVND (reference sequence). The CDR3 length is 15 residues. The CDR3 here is CASSISGSSYNEQFF. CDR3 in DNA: TGTGCCAGTAGTATTAGCGGGAGCTCCTACAATGAGCAGTTCTTC. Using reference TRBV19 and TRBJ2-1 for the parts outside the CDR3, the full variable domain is DGGITQSPKYLFRKEGQNVTLSCEQNLNHDAMYWYRQDPGQGLRLIYYSQIVNDFQKGDIAEGYSVSREKKESFPLTVTSAQKNPTAFYLCASSISGSSYNEQFFGPGTRLTVL.

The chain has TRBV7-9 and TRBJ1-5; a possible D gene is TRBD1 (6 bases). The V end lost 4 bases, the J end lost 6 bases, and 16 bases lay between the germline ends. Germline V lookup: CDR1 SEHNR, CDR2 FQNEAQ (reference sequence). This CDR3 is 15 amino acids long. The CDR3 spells CASSSGGGGLQPQHF. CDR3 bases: TGTGCCAGCAGCTCCGGAGGGGGGGGGCTTCAGCCCCAGCATTTT.

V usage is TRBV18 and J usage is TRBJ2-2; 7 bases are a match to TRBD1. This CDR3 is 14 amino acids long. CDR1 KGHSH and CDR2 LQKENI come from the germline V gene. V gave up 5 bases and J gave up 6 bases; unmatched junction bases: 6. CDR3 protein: CASSRTGDAGELFF. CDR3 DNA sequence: TGTGCCAGCTCAAGAACAGGGGACGCCGGGGAGCTGTTTTTT.

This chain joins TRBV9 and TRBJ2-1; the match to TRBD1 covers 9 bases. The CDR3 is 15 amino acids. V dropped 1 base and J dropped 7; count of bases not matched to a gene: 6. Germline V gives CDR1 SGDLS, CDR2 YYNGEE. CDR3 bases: TGTGCCAGCAGCGTAAAAGGGACAGGGAAGAATGAGCAGTTCTTC. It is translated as CASSVKGTGKNEQFF.

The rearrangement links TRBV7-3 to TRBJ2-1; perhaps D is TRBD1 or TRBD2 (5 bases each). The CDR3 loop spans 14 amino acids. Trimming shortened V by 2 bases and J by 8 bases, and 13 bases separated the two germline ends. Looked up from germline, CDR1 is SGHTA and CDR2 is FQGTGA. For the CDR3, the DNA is TGTGCCAGCAGCTTACTGGGGGAAGCGGATGAGCAGTTCTTC. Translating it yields CASSLLGEADEQFF.

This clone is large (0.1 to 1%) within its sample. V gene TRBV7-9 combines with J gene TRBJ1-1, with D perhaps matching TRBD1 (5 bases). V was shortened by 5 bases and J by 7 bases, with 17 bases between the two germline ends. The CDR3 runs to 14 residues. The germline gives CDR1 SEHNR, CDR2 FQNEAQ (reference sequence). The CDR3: CASSLPSLQVEAFF. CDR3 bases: TGTGCCAGCAGCCTCCCGTCATTACAGGTTGAAGCTTTCTTT.

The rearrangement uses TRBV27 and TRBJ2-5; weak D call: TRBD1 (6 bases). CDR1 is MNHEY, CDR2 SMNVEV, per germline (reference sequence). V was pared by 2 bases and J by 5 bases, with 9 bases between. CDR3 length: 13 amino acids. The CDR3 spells CASSLRGQETQYF. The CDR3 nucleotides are TGTGCCAGCAGTTTAAGAGGACAGGAGACCCAGTACTTC.